This entry lists 2 T cell receptor beta chains sequenced from one sample in a study of graft-versus-host responses after intestinal transplantation. No antigen has been identified for these receptors. Sequenced by immunoSEQ multiplex PCR; TCRdb stores in-frame clones only, minus some. The sample holds tens of thousands of clones; 70% to 90% are singletons and the top ten take about 2.7%. The sample consisted of unstimulated CD8+ T cells sorted from spleen or lymph node cells, taken before intestinal transplant. These receptors were obtained from a human donor who received an intestinal transplant.

DNA of the CDR3: TGTGCCAGCAGCTTGTGGGCAGGGGGCGCGATTAATCAGCCCCAGCATTTT. Amino acids: CASSLWAGGAINQPQHF. The V call is TRBV5-5, the J call TRBJ1-5; 8 bases agree with TRBD1. The CDR3 is 17 residues long. CDR1 and CDR2 (germline): SGHKS, YYEKEE (reference sequence). Germline trimming cut 1 base from V and 4 bases from J; bases unmatched to any gene: 10. Supplemented by reference TRBV5-5 and TRBJ1-5, the full variable domain reads DAGVTQSPTHLIKTRGQQVTLRCSPISGHKSVSWYQQVLGQGPQFIFQYYEKEERGRGNFPDRFSARQFPNYSSELNVNALLLGDSALYLCASSLWAGGAINQPQHFGDGTRLSIL.

The chain couples TRBV5-6 to TRBJ1-1; D gene uncertain. The length of the CDR3 is 16 residues. Trimming cost V 6 bases and J 4 bases, with 22 bases left between them. The germline gives CDR1 SGHDT, CDR2 YYEEEE. DNA of the CDR3: TGTGCCAGCACCTCGATTCCCGAGGGCGGATCCACTGAAGCTTTCTTT. Its protein is CASTSIPEGGSTEAFF.